The entry below describes one TCR beta chain. Primed by a sample-barcoded 5' primer and a J-beta primer mix, a second PCR proceeded for about 6 to 11 cycles. TCRdb reprocessed the 5' RACE reads with MiXCR, giving one entry per CDR3 protein. The sample gives approximately 320,000 distinct CDR3 sequences, roughly 26% of which show up once; 25% to 30% is in the top ten. The data stem from a study of blood T cells in healthy people across ages. Trimming cost V 5 bases and J 10 bases, with 24 bases left between them. The CDR3 runs 16 residues. Per germline, CDR1 SGHTA and CDR2 FQGNSA. This TCR derives from a woman in her 70s in good health. The chain couples TRBV7-2 to TRBJ2-1; D unclear. Specimen: blood. In nucleotides, the CDR3 is TGTGCCAGCAGCCGAACCCTTGGGGTGGCGGTAGGGGAGCAGTTCTTC. The encoded protein is CASSRTLGVAVGEQFF.